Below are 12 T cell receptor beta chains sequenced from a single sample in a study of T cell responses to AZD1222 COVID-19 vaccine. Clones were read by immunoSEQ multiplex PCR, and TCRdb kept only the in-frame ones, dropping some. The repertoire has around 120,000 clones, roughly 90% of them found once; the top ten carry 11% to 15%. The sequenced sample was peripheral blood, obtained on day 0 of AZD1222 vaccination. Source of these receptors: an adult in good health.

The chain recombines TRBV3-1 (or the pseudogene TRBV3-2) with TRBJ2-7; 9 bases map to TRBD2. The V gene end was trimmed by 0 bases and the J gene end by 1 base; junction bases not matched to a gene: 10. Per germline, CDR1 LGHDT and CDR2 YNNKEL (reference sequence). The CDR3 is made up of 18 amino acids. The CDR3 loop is CASSQDGWRLAGSYEQYF. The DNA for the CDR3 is TGTGCCAGCAGCCAAGACGGGTGGCGGCTAGCGGGGTCCTACGAGCAGTACTTC.

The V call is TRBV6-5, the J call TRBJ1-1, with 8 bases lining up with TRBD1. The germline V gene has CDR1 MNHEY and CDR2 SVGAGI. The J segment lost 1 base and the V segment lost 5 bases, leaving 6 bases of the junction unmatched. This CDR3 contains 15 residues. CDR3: CASSLLGTGNTEAFF. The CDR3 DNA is TGTGCCAGCAGTCTACTCGGGACAGGGAACACTGAAGCTTTCTTT.

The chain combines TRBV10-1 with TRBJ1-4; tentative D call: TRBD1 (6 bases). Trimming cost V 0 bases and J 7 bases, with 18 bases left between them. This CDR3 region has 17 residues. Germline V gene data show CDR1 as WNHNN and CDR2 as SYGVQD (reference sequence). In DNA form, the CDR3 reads TGCGCCAGCAGTGAGTCGCCTTTGAACTGGGGGCGTGAAAAACTGTTTTTT. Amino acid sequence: CASSESPLNWGREKLFF.

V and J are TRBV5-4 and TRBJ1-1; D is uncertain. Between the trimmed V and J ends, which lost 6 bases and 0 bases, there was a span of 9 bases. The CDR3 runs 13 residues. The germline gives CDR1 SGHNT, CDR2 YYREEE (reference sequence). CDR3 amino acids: CASTGFLNTEAFF. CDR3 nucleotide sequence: TGTGCCAGCACCGGATTCCTGAACACTGAAGCTTTCTTT.

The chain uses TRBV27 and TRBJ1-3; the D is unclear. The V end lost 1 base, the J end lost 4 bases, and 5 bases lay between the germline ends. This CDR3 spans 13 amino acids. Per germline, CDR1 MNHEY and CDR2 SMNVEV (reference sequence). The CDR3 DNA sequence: TGTGCCAGCAGTTTATTACACGGAAACACCATATATTTT. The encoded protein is CASSLLHGNTIYF.

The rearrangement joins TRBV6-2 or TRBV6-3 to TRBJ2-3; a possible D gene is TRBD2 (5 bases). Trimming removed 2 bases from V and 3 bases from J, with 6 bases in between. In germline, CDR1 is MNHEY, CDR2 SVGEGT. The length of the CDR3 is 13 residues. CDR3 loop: CASSYRETDTQYF. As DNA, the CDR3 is TGTGCCAGCAGTTACAGGGAGACAGATACGCAGTATTTT.

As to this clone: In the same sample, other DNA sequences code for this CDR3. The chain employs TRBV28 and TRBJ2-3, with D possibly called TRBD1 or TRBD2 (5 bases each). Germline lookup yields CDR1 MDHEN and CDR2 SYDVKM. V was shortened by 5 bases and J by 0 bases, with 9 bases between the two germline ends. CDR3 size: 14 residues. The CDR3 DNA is TGTGCCAGCAGTCTGGGACCTAGCACAGATACGCAGTATTTT. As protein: CASSLGPSTDTQYF.

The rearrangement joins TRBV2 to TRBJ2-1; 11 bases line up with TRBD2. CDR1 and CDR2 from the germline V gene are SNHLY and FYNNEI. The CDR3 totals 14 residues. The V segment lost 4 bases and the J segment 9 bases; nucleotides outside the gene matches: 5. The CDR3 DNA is TGTGCCAGCAGTGGGCTAGCGGGGGGTGGTGAGCAGTTCTTC. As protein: CASSGLAGGGEQFF.

CDR3 amino acids: CAWSQGDNQPQHF. In nucleotides, the CDR3 is TGTGCCTGGAGCCAGGGTGACAATCAGCCCCAGCATTTT. The chain is built from TRBV30 and TRBJ1-5, with TRBD1 as a possible D gene (5 bases). Between the trimmed V and J ends, which lost 3 bases and 3 bases, there was a span of 9 bases. This CDR3 has 13 residues. The germline V gene encodes CDR1 GTSNPN and CDR2 SVGIG (reference sequence).

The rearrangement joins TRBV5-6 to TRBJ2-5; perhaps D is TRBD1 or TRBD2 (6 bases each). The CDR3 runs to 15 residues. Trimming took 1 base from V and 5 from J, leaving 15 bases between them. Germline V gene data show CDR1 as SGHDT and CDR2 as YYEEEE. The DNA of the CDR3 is TGTGCCAGCAGCTTGAGGGGGGCGGTCTGGGAGACCCAGTACTTC. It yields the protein CASSLRGAVWETQYF.

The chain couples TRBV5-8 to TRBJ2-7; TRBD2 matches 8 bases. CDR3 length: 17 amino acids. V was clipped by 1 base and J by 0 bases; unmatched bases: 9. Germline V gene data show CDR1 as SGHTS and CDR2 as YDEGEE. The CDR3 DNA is TGTGCCAGCAGCTTGATGGCTAGCGGGTTGAGCTCCTACGAGCAGTACTTC. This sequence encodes CASSLMASGLSSYEQYF.

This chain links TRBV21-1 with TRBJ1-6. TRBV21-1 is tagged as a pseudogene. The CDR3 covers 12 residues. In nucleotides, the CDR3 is TGTGCCAGCAGCAAAGAGGGATCTCCCCTCCACTTT. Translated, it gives CASSKEGSPLHF.